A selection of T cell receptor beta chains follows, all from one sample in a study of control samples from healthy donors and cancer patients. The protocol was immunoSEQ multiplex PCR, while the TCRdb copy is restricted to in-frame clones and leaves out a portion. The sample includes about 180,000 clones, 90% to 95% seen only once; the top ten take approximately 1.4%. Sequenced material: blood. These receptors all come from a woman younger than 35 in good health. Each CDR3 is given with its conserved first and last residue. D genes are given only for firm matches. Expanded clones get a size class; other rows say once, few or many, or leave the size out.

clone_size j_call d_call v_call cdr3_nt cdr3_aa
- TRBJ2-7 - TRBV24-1 TGTGCCACCAGTGACCGGGACGTAAGCGAGCAGTACTTC CATSDRDVSEQYF
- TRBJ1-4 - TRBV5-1 TGCGCCAGCAGCCAGGTTGCAACTAATGAAAAACTGTTTTTT CASSQVATNEKLFF
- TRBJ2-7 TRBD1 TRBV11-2 TGTGCCAGCAGCTCGCCCGACAGGGGCCTCTCCTACGAGCAGTACTTC CASSSPDRGLSYEQYF
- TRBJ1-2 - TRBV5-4 TGTGCCAGCAGCTCGCTCCGGGGACTCTCACCAGCGTTTGGCTACACCTTC CASSSLRGLSPAFGYTF
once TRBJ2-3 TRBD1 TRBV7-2 TGTGCCAGCACACCTCGGGGGACAGGGGTTCCAGATACGCAGTATTTT CASTPRGTGVPDTQYF
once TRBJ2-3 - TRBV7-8 TGTGCCAGCAGCCCAAGAGAGGTTCAGTATTTT CASSPREVQYF
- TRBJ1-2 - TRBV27 TGTGCCAGCAGTTTTAAGGGGAACTATGGCTACACCTTC CASSFKGNYGYTF
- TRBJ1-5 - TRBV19 TGTGCCAGTACCCCGGGACACGCGAGCAATCAGCCCCAGCATTTT CASTPGHASNQPQHF
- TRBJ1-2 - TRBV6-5 TGTGCCAGCAGTTACGGCAGGGGAGGCTACACCTTC CASSYGRGGYTF
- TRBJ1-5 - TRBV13 TGTGCCAGCAGCTTAGGGCAAGGCGGGGGCAATCAGCCCCAGCATTTT CASSLGQGGGNQPQHF
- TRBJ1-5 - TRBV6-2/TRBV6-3 TGTGCCAGCAGTTACGTGGAAATTGGTCAGCCCCAGCATTTT CASSYVEIGQPQHF
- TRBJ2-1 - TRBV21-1 TGTGCCAGCAGCAAAATCGGGCAGGGACCTTACCACAATGAGCAGTTCTTC CASSKIGQGPYHNEQFF
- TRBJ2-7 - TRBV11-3 TGTGCCAGCAGCCCGACAGCGTCTTACCCCTCCTACGAGCAGTACTTC CASSPTASYPSYEQYF
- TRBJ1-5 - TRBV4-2 TGTGCCAGCAGCCAAGGAGGGGTTACCAATCAGCCCCAGCATTTT CASSQGGVTNQPQHF
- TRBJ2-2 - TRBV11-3 TGTGCCAGCAGACTATTAAACACCGGGGAGCTGTTTTTT CASRLLNTGELFF
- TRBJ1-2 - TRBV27 TGTGCCAGCAGTTCGTTGACAGGAAGCTATGGCTACACCTTC CASSSLTGSYGYTF
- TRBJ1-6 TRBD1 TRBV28 TGTGCCAGCAGTTGGACAGGGGATAATTCACCCCTCCACTTT CASSWTGDNSPLHF
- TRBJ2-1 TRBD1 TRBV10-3 TGTGCCATCAGACAGGGGGTTGGCAATGAGCAGTTCTTC CAIRQGVGNEQFF
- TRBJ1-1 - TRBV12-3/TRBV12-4 TGTGCCAGCAGACTTTCCTTTGAAGCTTTCTTT CASRLSFEAFF
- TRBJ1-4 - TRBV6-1 TGTGCCAGCAGTGACGGGGGAGGGCGGATTAATGAAAAACTGTTTTTT CASSDGGGRINEKLFF
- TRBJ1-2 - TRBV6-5 TGTGCCATCCAAACCGGAACGACAGACCTCTATGGCTACACCTTC CAIQTGTTDLYGYTF
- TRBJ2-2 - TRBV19 TGTGCCAGTATTCCGGGCGGAGAGGAGGTCGGGGAGCTGTTTTTT CASIPGGEEVGELFF
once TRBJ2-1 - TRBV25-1 TGTGCCAGCTCTACAGGGTTTAACGAGCAGTTCTTC CASSTGFNEQFF
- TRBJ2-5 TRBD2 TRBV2 TGTGCCAGCGGAATAGCGGGAGGAGGCTCAGAGACCCAGTACTTC CASGIAGGGSETQYF
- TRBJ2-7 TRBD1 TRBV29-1 TGCAGCGTGCGTCCCGGGACAGGGACCTCCTACGAGCAGTACTTC CSVRPGTGTSYEQYF
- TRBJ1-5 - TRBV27 TGTGCCAGCAGGCTAGGGAGTCATAGCAATCAGCCCCAGCATTTT CASRLGSHSNQPQHF
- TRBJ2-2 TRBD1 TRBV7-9 TGTGCCAGCAGCTTAGGGGGACAGGGAATAAACACCGGGGAGCTGTTTTTT CASSLGGQGINTGELFF
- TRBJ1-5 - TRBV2 TGTGCCAGCAGTGAACCTCAACAAGATCAGCCCCAGCATTTT CASSEPQQDQPQHF
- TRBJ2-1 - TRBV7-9 TGTGCCAGCAGCCTCCGGGACTGGGGCAATGAGCAGTTCTTC CASSLRDWGNEQFF
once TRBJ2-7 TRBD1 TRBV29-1 TGCAGCGTTGAGACAGGGGGATCCTACGAGCAGTACTTC CSVETGGSYEQYF
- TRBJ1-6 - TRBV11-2 TGTGCCAGCAGCTCCCTGACAGAGCCTATTCCACCCCTCCACTTT CASSSLTEPIPPLHF